This T cell receptor beta chain was observed in a study of CD8 T cells in ankylosing spondylitis. Study results and caveats: Relatively rare in peripheral blood, disease-linked clones were also CD8+. Clones linked to disease were reported to show significant enrichment in matched ankylosing spondylitis synovial fluid. The study identified a TCR beta motif of under ten highly homologous variants that appeared characteristic of ankylosing spondylitis blood.

Between the trimmed V and J ends, which lost 1 base and 12 bases, there was a span of 13 bases. Germline V gene sequence: CDR1 LGHDT, CDR2 YNNKEL (reference sequence). The CDR3 contains 12 residues. TCRdb analysed the 5' RACE reads with MiXCR anew, one entry per CDR3 protein. This sample has about 750,000 distinct CDR3 sequences, with around 20% found just once. As to this clonotype: The antigen is unknown.

Sequenced input: blood, either unsorted or a sorted T cell fraction (not recorded which). This TCR came from a male donor with ankylosing spondylitis. The V gene is TRBV3-1, the J gene TRBJ2-7; a possible D gene is TRBD1 (6 bases). The CDR3 DNA is TGTGCCAGCAGCCAAGTTACAGGGATGCGGTACTTC. It is translated as CASSQVTGMRYF.